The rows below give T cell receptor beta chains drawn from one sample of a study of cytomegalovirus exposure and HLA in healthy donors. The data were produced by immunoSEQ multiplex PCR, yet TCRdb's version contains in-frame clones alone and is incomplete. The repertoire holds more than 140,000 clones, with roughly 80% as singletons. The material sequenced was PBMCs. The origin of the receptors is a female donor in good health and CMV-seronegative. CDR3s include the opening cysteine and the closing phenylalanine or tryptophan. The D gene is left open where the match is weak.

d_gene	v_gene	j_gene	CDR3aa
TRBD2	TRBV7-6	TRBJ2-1	CASSLILAGENEQFF
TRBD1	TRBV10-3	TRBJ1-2	CAISWQGAGGYTF
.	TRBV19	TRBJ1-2	CASRSPTVYGYTF
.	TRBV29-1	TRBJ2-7	CKQEAAYEQYF
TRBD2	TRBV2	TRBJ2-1	CASSSLAGEWVSGEQFF
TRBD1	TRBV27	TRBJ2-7	CASSLSGTGLTEQYF
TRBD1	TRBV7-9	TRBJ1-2	CASSVGTVNGYTF
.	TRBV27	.	CASSQGYWNEQYF
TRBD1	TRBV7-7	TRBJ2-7	CASSLQSGQHYEQYF
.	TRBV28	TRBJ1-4	CASTTVNEKLFF
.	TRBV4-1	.	CASSQEIDSRAYEQYF
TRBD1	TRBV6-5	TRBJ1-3	CASSYSRDRAGNTIYF
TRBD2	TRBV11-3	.	CASSLVSGGYEQYF
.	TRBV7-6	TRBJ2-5	CASSTAPSETQYF
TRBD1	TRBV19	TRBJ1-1	CASNLGQGAEAFF
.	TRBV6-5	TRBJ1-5	CASSLHRQGNQPQHF
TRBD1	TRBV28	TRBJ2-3	CASSWDRSTDTQYF
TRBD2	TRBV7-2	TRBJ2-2	CASSPIAGRTGELFF
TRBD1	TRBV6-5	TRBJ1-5	CASSGRTGYNQPQHF
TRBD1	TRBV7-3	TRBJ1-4	CASSLAGGTGTEKLFF
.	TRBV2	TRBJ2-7	CASKDRVYEQYF
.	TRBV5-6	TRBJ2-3	CASSLDTNPSTDTQYF
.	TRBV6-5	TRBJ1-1	CASSYSRVGASTEAFF
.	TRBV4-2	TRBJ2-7	CASSQDSAPYEQYF
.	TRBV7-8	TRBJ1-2	CASSFTTGNGGYTF
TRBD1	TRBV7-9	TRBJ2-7	CASSQSRDRDPYEQYF
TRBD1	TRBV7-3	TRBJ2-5	CASSRQGQETQYF
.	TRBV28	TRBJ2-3	CASSLLTDTQYF
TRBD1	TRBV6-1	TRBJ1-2	CASSGQGGYGYTF
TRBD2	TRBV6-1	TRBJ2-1	CASSEGTSNEQFF
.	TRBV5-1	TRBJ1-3	CASSLANSRSGNTIYF
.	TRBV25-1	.	CASSEAGAYEQYF
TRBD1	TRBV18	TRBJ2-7	CASSPLPGGDRGSAYEQYF
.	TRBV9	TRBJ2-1	CASSVGPGSPASNEQFF
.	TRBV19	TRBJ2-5	CASSQDQETQYF
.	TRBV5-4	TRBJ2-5	CASSLGPEGETQYF
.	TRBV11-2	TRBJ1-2	CASSLNQGNVDYGYTF
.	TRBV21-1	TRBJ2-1	CASNALAGGPSSYNEQFF
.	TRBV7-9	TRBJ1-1	CSSSLQALRAFF
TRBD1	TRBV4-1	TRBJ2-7	CASSHGQGGTYEQYF
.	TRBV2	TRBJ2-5	CASRGTWTPETQYF
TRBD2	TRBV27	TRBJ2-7	CASSLAGGPGEQYF
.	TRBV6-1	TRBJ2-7	CASSERTAQEQYF
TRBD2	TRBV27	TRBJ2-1	CASHPRAGGAHEQFF
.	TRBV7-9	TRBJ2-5	CASSPKTRLSETQYF
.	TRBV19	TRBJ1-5	CASSVAFPSNQPQHF
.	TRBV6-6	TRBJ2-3	CASSYSITTGTDTQYF
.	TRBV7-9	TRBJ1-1	CASSPSEKDSLNF
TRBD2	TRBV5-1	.	CASSLVPGGPYEQYF